The T cell receptor beta chain under discussion was sequenced for a study of beta chain features in type 1 diabetes. Of the isolated RNA, all was reverse transcribed, and so the sequenced material was expressed TCRB transcripts. The assay was immunoSEQ multiplex PCR, and TCRdb's table has in-frame clones only and misses some. The table records roughly 310,000 clones, 9.5% to 11% of them present only once. This sequence was found in a woman in her twenties or thirties in good health. The sample consisted of naive CD4+ T cells from blood.

CDR3 protein: CASSPRTGGPYEQYF. DNA for the CDR3: TGTGCCAGCAGCCCCCGGACAGGGGGACCCTACGAGCAGTACTTC. V usage is TRBV4-2 and J usage is TRBJ2-7; 10 nucleotides align to TRBD1. V lost 4 bases and J lost 2; bases outside the gene matches: 5. The germline V gene encodes CDR1 LGHNA and CDR2 YNFKEQ. CDR3 length: 15 amino acids.